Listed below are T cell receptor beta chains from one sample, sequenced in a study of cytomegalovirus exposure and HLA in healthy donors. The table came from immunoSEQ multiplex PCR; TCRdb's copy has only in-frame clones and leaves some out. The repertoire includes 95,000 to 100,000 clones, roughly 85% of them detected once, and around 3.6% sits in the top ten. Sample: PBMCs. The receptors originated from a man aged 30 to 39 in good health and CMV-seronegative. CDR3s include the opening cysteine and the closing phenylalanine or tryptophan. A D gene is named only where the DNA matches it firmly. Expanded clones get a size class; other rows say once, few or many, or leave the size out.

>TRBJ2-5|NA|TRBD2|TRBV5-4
CASSFGTSGQETQYF
TGTGCCAGCAGCTTCGGGACTAGCGGCCAAGAGACCCAGTACTTC
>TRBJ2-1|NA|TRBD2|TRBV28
CASSLGLRGTYNEQFF
TGTGCCAGCAGTTTGGGGTTGCGGGGGACCTACAATGAGCAGTTCTTC
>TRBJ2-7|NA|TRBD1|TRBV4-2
CASSRGQGTGEQYF
TGTGCCAGCAGCCGAGGACAGGGAACTGGTGAGCAGTACTTC
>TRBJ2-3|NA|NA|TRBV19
CASSFRADTQYF
TGTGCCAGTAGTTTTAGAGCGGATACGCAGTATTTT
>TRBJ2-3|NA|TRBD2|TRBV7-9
CASSPSTSGGSTDTQYF
TGTGCCAGCAGCCCGTCGACTAGCGGGGGGTCCACAGATACGCAGTATTTT
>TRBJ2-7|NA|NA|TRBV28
CASSLAPIFTSYEQYF
TGTGCCAGCAGTCTAGCGCCTATCTTTACCTCCTACGAGCAGTACTTC
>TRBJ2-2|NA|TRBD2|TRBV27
CASRTPTGLVFPRVLFF
TGTGCCAGCAGAACTCCGACGGGACTAGTCTTCCCCCGTGTGCTGTTTTTT
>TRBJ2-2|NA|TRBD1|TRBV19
CASSISGQGSGELFF
TGTGCCAGTAGTATATCTGGACAGGGGTCCGGGGAGCTGTTTTTT
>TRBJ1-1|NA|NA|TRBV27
CASSLAGVDMGTEAFF
TGTGCCAGCAGTTTAGCAGGTGTGGACATGGGAACTGAAGCTTTCTTT
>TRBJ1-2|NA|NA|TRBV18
CASSQQTGLSYGYTF
TGTGCCAGCTCACAACAAACAGGGCTTTCCTATGGCTACACCTTC
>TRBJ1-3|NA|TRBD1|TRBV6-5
CASSPDRIGNTIYF
TGTGCCAGCAGCCCGGACAGGATTGGAAACACCATATATTTT
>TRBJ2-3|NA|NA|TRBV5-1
CASSSSPIDSQDTQYF
TGCGCCAGCAGCTCTTCACCTATAGACAGCCAAGATACGCAGTATTTT
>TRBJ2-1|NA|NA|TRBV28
CASTSVNEQFF
TGTGCCAGCACTAGCGTCAATGAGCAGTTCTTC
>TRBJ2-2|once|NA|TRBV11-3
CASSPARTGTGELFF
TGTGCCAGCAGCCCCGCCCGAACAGGGACCGGGGAGCTGTTTTTT
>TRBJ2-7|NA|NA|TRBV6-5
CASRSAGAFYEQYF
TGTGCCAGCAGGTCTGCGGGGGCCTTTTACGAGCAGTACTTC
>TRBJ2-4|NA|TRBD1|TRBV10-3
CAITPDRFGNIQYF
TGTGCCATCACCCCGGACAGGTTTGGAAACATTCAGTACTTC
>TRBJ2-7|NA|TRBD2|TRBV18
CASRSSGRYEQYF
TGTGCCAGTAGAAGTAGCGGGAGGTACGAGCAGTACTTC
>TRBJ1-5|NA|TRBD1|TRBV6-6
CASSTTGGRNQPQHF
TGTGCCAGCAGTACCACAGGGGGCCGGAATCAGCCCCAGCATTTT
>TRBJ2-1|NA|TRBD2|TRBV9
CASKRSGGSNEQFF
TGTGCCAGCAAGAGGAGCGGGGGGTCCAATGAGCAGTTCTTC
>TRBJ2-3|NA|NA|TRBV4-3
CASSQDPGADTQYF
TGCGCCAGCAGCCAAGATCCCGGGGCAGATACGCAGTATTTT
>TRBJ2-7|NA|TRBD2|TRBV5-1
CASSASGSRYEQYF
TGCGCCAGCAGCGCTAGCGGGAGTCGGTACGAGCAGTACTTC
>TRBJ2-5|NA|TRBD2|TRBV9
CASSALAGGETQYF
TGTGCCAGCAGCGCACTAGCGGGGGGGGAGACCCAGTACTTC
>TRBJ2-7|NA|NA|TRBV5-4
CASSGSGSTHSYEQYF
TGTGCCAGCAGCGGGTCGGGGAGCACCCACTCCTACGAGCAGTACTTC
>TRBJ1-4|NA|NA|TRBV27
CASSQGEKLFF
TGTGCCAGCAGTCAGGGGGAAAAACTGTTTTTT
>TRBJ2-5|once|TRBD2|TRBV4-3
CASSQDNLAGRGETQYF
TGCGCCAGCAGCCAGGACAATCTAGCGGGGCGAGGAGAGACCCAGTACTTC
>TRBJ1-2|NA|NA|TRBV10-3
CAIRGGDGSYGYTF
TGTGCCATCAGAGGGGGGGACGGATCCTATGGCTACACCTTC
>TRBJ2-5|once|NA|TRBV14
CASSPPKDQITEDF
TGTGCCAGCAGCCCACCCAAAGACCAAATCACCGAGGACTTC
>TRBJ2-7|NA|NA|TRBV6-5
CASSQGLEQYF
TGTGCCAGCAGTCAGGGGCTTGAGCAGTACTTC
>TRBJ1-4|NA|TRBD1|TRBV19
CASSLGTGYEKLFF
TGTGCCAGTAGCCTCGGGACAGGGTATGAAAAACTGTTTTTT
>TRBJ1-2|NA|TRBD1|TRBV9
CASSEQGLNYGYTF
TGTGCCAGCAGCGAACAGGGGTTAAACTATGGCTACACCTTC
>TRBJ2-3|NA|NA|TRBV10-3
CAISETSRSTDTQYF
TGTGCCATCAGTGAGACTAGCCGTAGCACAGATACGCAGTATTTT
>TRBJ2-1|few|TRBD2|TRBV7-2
CASSLAWTSGYNEQFF
TGTGCCAGCAGCTTAGCATGGACTAGCGGTTACAATGAGCAGTTCTTC
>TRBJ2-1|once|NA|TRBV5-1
CASSLAPASSYNEQFF
TGCGCCAGCAGCTTGGCCCCCGCGAGCTCCTACAATGAGCAGTTCTTC
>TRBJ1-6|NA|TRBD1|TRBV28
CASSDRGGSPLHF
TGTGCCAGCAGCGACAGGGGCGGTTCACCCCTCCACTTT
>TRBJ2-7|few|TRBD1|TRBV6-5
CASWGSTGGEQYF
TGTGCCAGCTGGGGTTCGACAGGGGGCGAGCAGTACTTC
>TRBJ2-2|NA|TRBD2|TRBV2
CATYFGLADAGELFF
TGTGCCACCTACTTTGGACTAGCGGACGCCGGGGAGCTGTTTTTT
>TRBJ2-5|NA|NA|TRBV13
CASSSGAGSQETQYF
TGTGCCAGCAGCTCAGGGGCGGGGTCCCAAGAGACCCAGTACTTC
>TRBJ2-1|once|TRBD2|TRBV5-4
CASSWTSGRRFF
TGTGCCAGCAGCTGGACGAGCGGGAGGAGGTTCTTC
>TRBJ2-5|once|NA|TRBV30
CAWSRLDSETQYF
TGTGCCTGGTCCCGACTAGATTCGGAGACCCAGTACTTC
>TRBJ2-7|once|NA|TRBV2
CASSSAYEQYF
TGTGCCAGCAGTTCGGCCTACGAGCAGTACTTC
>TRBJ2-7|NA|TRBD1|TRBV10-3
CAAGDREAYEQYF
TGTGCCGCGGGGGACAGGGAGGCCTACGAGCAGTACTTC
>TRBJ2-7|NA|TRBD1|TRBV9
CASSAGGRGSSEQYF
TGTGCCAGCAGCGCAGGGGGCAGGGGGAGCTCCGAGCAGTACTTC
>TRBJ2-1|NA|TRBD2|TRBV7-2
CASSPSWTSSYNEQFF
TGTGCCAGCAGTCCAAGTTGGACTAGCTCCTACAATGAGCAGTTCTTC
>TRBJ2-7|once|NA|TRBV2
CASSEGGQHLYEQYF
TGTGCCAGCAGTGAGGGAGGTCAGCACTTATACGAGCAGTACTTC
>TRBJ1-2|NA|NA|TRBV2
CASTKTASNYGYTF
TGTGCCAGCACTAAGACAGCTTCTAACTATGGCTACACCTTC
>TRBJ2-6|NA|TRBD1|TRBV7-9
CASSAKLGQGAGANVLTF
TGTGCCAGCAGCGCCAAATTGGGACAGGGGGCTGGGGCCAACGTCCTGACTTTC
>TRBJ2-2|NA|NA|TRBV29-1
CSVGWGAGELFF
TGCAGCGTTGGGTGGGGAGCCGGGGAGCTGTTTTTT
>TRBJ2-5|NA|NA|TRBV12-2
CASRLGLAGFETQYF
TGTGCAAGTCGGCTGGGACTAGCGGGGTTTGAGACCCAGTACTTC
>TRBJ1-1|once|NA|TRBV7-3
CASSHYSPGSPATEAFF
TGTGCCAGCAGCCACTACTCGCCGGGATCCCCAGCCACTGAAGCTTTCTTT
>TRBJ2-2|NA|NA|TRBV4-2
CASSLVPLRGNTGELFF
TGTGCCAGCAGTCTCGTCCCTTTACGGGGGAACACCGGGGAGCTGTTTTTT
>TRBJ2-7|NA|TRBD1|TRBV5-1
CASSLDRGPYEQYF
TGCGCCAGCAGCTTGGACAGGGGCCCCTACGAGCAGTACTTC